These 8 T cell receptor beta chains were sequenced from one sample in a study of shared clonotypes between healthy human individuals. Clones were read by immunoSEQ multiplex PCR, and TCRdb kept only the in-frame ones, dropping some. This table has 450,000 to 500,000 clones, over 75% appearing once. The specimen sequenced was PBMCs. Receptors were obtained from a woman in her forties in good health. Some clones in this sample may be carry-over from other donors' samples.

The chain recombines TRBV6-4 with TRBJ2-1, with D unresolved. Germline V lookup: CDR1 MRHNA, CDR2 SNTAGT. V shed 5 bases and J shed 4 bases, with 15 bases lying between them. The CDR3 has 15 amino acids. CDR3 amino acids: CASSTVAGTYNEQFF. The CDR3 DNA sequence: TGTGCCAGCAGTACCGTAGCTGGCACGTACAATGAGCAGTTCTTC.

The chain joins TRBV28 to TRBJ1-4; 9 bases map to TRBD1. This CDR3 region has 15 residues. CDR1 MDHEN and CDR2 SYDVKM come from the germline V gene. With 5 bases clipped from V and 9 bases from J, the junction kept 10 bases outside the gene matches. The CDR3 is CASSKNINRGQKLFF. CDR3 bases: TGTGCCAGCAGTAAGAACATAAACAGGGGGCAAAAACTGTTTTTT.

V is TRBV20-1 and J is TRBJ2-1; D possibly corresponds to TRBD2 (5 bases). There are 11 residues in the CDR3. Trimming shortened V by 2 bases and J by 9 bases, and 8 bases separated the two germline ends. Germline CDR1 DFQATT, CDR2 SNEGSKA (reference sequence). As DNA, the CDR3 is TGCAGTGCTAGACTAGCTGGTGAGCAGTTCTTC. This codes for CSARLAGEQFF.

The count of this clone is one. This chain uses TRBV7-2 with TRBJ2-1; 9 bases are a match to TRBD2. CDR3 length equals 15 residues. Germline CDR1 SGHTA, CDR2 FQGNSA. The junction had 10 bases not matched to a gene; V was cut back by 4 bases and J by 9 bases. The CDR3 sequence: CASSYGTSTGGEQFF. DNA for the CDR3: TGTGCCAGCAGCTACGGGACTAGCACCGGGGGTGAGCAGTTCTTC.

The chain couples TRBV7-2 to TRBJ1-3; D might be TRBD1 (6 bases). V was trimmed by 5 bases and J by 0 bases, leaving 11 bases between them. CDR1 SGHTA and CDR2 FQGNSA come from the germline V gene. This CDR3 contains 15 residues. The CDR3 coding sequence is TGTGCCAGCAGCCCCAGGGACATCTCTGGAAACACCATATATTTT. The encoded protein is CASSPRDISGNTIYF.

Points on this clone: A far larger clone lies a single base away; this is likely a read error. The rearrangement uses TRBV28 and TRBJ1-3; D is uncertain. The CDR3 totals 14 residues. Germline-derived CDR1 and CDR2 are MDHEN and SYDVKM. The germline V and J ends were trimmed by 3 bases and 4 bases, with 10 bases remaining between them. CDR3 region: CASSFRIVGNTIYF. CDR3 nucleotides: TGTGCCAGCAGTTTTAGGATAGTAGGAAACACCATATATTTT.

The chain recombines TRBV7-8 with TRBJ2-1, with D possibly TRBD1 on 5 matching bases. The V end lost 2 bases, the J end lost 4 bases, and 6 bases lay between the germline ends. The CDR3 sequence is 13 residues long. Germline CDR1 SGHVS, CDR2 FQNEAQ. The CDR3 coding sequence is TGTGCCAGCAGCTTACAGGGATACAATGAGCAGTTCTTC. As protein: CASSLQGYNEQFF.

To note about this clone: This likely came from a read error, as a far larger clone is one base away. The chain has TRBV28 and TRBJ1-2; D unresolved. Germline V gene sequence: CDR1 MDHEN, CDR2 SYDVKM. The length of the CDR3 is 12 residues. The V end lost 8 bases, the J end lost 4 bases, and 11 bases lay between the germline ends. The CDR3 DNA sequence: TGTGCCAGCGGTCCCGCCCTCTATGGCTACACCTTC. Its translation is CASGPALYGYTF.